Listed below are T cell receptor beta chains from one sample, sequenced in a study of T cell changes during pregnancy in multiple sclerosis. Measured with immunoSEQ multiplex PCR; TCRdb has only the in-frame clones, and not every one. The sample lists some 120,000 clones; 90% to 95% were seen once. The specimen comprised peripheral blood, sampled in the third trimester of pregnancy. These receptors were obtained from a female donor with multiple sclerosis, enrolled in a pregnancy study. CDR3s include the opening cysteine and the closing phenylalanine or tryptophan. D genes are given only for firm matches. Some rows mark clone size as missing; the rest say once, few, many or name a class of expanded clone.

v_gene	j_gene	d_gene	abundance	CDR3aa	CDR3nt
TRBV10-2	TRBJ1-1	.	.	CASSHQTMNTEAFF	TGCGCCAGCAGTCATCAGACAATGAACACTGAAGCTTTCTTT
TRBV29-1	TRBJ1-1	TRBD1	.	CSARPWGTGGLNTEAFF	TGCAGCGCCCGGCCTTGGGGGACAGGGGGTTTGAACACTGAAGCTTTCTTT
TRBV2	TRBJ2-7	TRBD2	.	CASSHPGLAYEQYF	TGTGCCAGCAGTCACCCGGGACTAGCATATGAGCAGTACTTC
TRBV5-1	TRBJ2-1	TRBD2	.	CASSDGTSGYNEQFF	TGCGCCAGCAGCGATGGGACTAGCGGGTACAATGAGCAGTTCTTC
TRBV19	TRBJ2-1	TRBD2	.	CASSILVTSGGGEQFF	TGTGCCAGTAGTATACTCGTGACTAGCGGGGGCGGTGAGCAGTTCTTC
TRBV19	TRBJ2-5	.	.	CASSIRGRETQYF	TGTGCCAGTAGTATCAGGGGTAGGGAGACCCAGTACTTC
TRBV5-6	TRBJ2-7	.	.	CASSSGGLSSEQYF	TGTGCCAGCAGCTCTGGCGGACTTTCAAGCGAGCAGTACTTC
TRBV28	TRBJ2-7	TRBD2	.	CASSLLTSGINEQYF	TGTGCCAGCAGTTTGTTGACTAGCGGGATAAACGAGCAGTACTTC
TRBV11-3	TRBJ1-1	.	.	CASSLAQYTEAFF	TGTGCCAGCAGCTTAGCACAGTACACTGAAGCTTTCTTT
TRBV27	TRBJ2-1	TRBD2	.	CASSLGPSGRSNEQFF	TGTGCCAGCAGCTTAGGACCTAGCGGGAGAAGCAATGAGCAGTTCTTC
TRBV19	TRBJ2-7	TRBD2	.	CASRSGAPSYEQYF	TGTGCCAGTAGAAGCGGGGCCCCCTCCTACGAGCAGTACTTC
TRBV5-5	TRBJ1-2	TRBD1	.	CASSARDRGVNYGYTF	TGTGCCAGCAGCGCCCGGGACAGGGGCGTCAACTATGGCTACACCTTC
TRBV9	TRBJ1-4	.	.	CASSPQGGVWEKLFF	TGTGCCAGCAGCCCCCAGGGAGGGGTGTGGGAAAAACTGTTTTTT
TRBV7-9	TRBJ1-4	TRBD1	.	CASSQGGGNEKLFF	TGTGCCAGCAGCCAGGGGGGCGGTAATGAAAAACTGTTTTTT
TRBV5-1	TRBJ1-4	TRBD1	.	CASSLAYRGLRGEANEKLFF	TGCGCCAGCAGCTTGGCCTACAGGGGTCTCCGGGGAGAGGCTAATGAAAAACTGTTTTTT
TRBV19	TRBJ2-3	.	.	CASSIDRIPGADTQYF	TGTGCCAGTAGTATAGATCGCATCCCGGGGGCAGATACGCAGTATTTT
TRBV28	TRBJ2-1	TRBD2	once	CASSPSPRASGRNNEQFF	TGTGCCAGCAGTCCATCCCCCCGGGCTAGCGGGAGAAACAATGAGCAGTTCTTC
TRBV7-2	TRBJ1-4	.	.	CASSQQVREKLFF	TGTGCCAGCAGCCAACAGGTTAGGGAAAAACTGTTTTTT
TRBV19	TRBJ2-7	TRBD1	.	CASSIGQGAYEQYF	TGTGCCAGTAGTATAGGCCAGGGGGCCTACGAGCAGTACTTC
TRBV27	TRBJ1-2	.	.	CASRGGANYGYTF	TGTGCCAGCAGGGGAGGCGCGAACTATGGCTACACCTTC
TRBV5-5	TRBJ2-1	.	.	CASSSTGNEQFF	TGTGCCAGCAGCTCTACAGGGAATGAGCAGTTCTTC
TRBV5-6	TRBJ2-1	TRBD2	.	CASSLAGGPDEQFF	TGTGCCAGCAGCTTGGCGGGAGGGCCGGATGAGCAGTTCTTC
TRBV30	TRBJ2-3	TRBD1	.	CAWGTGGFTDTQYF	TGTGCCTGGGGGACAGGGGGTTTCACAGATACGCAGTATTTT
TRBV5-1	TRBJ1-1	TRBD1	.	CASSSYRGAGNTEAFF	TGCGCCAGCAGTTCCTACAGGGGCGCAGGGAACACTGAAGCTTTCTTT
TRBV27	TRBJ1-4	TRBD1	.	CASSFLTGTGYHNEKLFF	TGTGCCAGCAGTTTTCTAACCGGGACAGGGTACCACAATGAAAAACTGTTTTTT
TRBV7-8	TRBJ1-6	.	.	CASSYGQYNSPLHF	TGTGCCAGCAGTTACGGACAGTATAATTCACCCCTCCACTTT
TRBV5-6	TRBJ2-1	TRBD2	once	CASSPIQGTSGRNEQFF	TGTGCCAGCAGCCCCATTCAGGGGACTAGCGGGAGAAATGAGCAGTTCTTC
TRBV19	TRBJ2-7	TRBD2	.	CASSTAGGRTDEQYF	TGTGCCAGTAGTACGGCGGGGGGGAGGACCGACGAGCAGTACTTC
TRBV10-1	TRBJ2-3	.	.	CASSNRPSSTDTQYF	TGCGCCAGCAGTAACAGACCGTCTAGCACAGATACGCAGTATTTT
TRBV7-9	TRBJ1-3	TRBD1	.	CASSLETGGSFGDTIYF	TGTGCCAGCAGCTTAGAAACAGGGGGCAGTTTCGGTGACACCATATATTTT
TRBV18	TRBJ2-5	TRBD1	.	CASSPRQGEGETQYF	TGTGCCAGCTCACCGCGACAGGGAGAGGGAGAGACCCAGTACTTC
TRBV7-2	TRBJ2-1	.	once	CASSLQAGGPPYNEQFF	TGTGCCAGCAGCCTCCAAGCCGGAGGCCCCCCCTACAATGAGCAGTTCTTC
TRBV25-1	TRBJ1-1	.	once	CASKEGTTEAFF	TGTGCCAGCAAAGAGGGAACCACTGAAGCTTTCTTT
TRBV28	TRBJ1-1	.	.	CASSEVTEAFF	TGTGCCAGCAGTGAGGTGACTGAAGCTTTCTTT
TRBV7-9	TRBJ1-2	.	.	CASSLIISDGYTF	TGTGCCAGCAGCCTTATAATTTCGGATGGCTACACCTTC
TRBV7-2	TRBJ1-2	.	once	CASSLAQTSNYGYTF	TGTGCCAGCAGCTTAGCACAGACCTCTAACTATGGCTACACCTTC
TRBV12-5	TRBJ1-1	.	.	CASPGQNTEAFF	TGTGCTAGCCCGGGACAGAACACTGAAGCTTTCTTT
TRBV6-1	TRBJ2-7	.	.	CASEPSRSFRKQYF	TGTGCCAGCGAACCGAGCCGGAGCTTTAGGAAGCAGTACTTC
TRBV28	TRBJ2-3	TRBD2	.	CASTARGGADTQYF	TGTGCCAGCACCGCAAGGGGAGGGGCAGATACGCAGTATTTT
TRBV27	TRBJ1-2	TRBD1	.	CASSPTGQGHGYTF	TGTGCCAGCAGTCCAACCGGACAGGGTCACGGCTACACCTTC
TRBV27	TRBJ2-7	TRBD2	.	CASSLAGSYEQYF	TGTGCCAGCAGTCTAGCGGGATCCTACGAGCAGTACTTC
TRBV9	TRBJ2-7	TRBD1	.	CASSPGQGGSYEQYF	TGTGCCAGCAGCCCGGGACAGGGGGGGTCCTACGAGCAGTACTTC
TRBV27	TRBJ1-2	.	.	CASSVQGSNYGYTF	TGTGCCAGCAGTGTACAGGGTTCAAACTATGGCTACACCTTC
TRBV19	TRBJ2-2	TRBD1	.	CASSIGTGNTGELFF	TGTGCCAGTAGTATCGGGACAGGGAACACCGGGGAGCTGTTTTTT
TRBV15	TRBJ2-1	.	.	CATSRKEPYNEQFF	TGTGCCACCAGCAGAAAGGAGCCCTACAATGAGCAGTTCTTC